What follows are 15 T cell receptor beta chains derived from one specimen sequenced in a study of CD8 T cells in ankylosing spondylitis. Via MiXCR, TCRdb re-called the 5' RACE reads, giving one row per CDR3 protein. Of about 250,000 distinct CDR3 sequences listed, 20% to 30% were seen once; the top ten hold roughly 0.6%. The specimen was blood, either unsorted or a sorted T cell fraction (not recorded which). These receptor sequences come from a male donor with ankylosing spondylitis or in good health (not recorded which).

This clonotype was counted ten times or more. The V call is TRBV7-2, the J call TRBJ1-4; D might be TRBD1 (5 bases). The V end lost 5 bases, the J end lost 6 bases, and 16 bases lay between the germline ends. Germline V CDR1 and CDR2: SGHTA, FQGNSA. The CDR3 sequence is 15 residues long. CDR3 loop: CASSDGGIPYEKLFF. The CDR3, as DNA: TGTGCCAGCAGCGATGGGGGAATTCCCTATGAAAAACTGTTTTTT.

This chain links TRBV12-3 or TRBV12-4 with TRBJ2-5; the match to TRBD1 covers 7 bases. V dropped 5 bases and J dropped 4; count of bases not matched to a gene: 10. The CDR3 extends over 15 amino acids. As DNA, the CDR3 is TGTGCCAGCAGTCAACGACAGGGCGTGAGAGAGACCCAGTACTTC. This translates into CASSQRQGVRETQYF.

This clonotype was counted between two and nine times. This chain links TRBV20-1 with TRBJ1-1; weak D call: TRBD1 (5 bases). The V gene's germline CDR1 is DFQATT and CDR2 SNEGSKA (reference sequence). Between the trimmed V and J ends, which lost 4 bases and 0 bases, there was a span of 9 bases. The CDR3 sequence is 13 residues long. The CDR3 protein is CSAKGPLNTEAFF. The CDR3, as DNA: TGCAGTGCTAAGGGGCCGTTGAACACTGAAGCTTTCTTT.

This chain joins TRBV10-3 and TRBJ2-1; D not certain. V was trimmed by 3 bases and J by 1 base, leaving 16 bases between them. Germline-derived CDR1 and CDR2 are ENHRY and SYGVKD. There are 17 residues in the CDR3. The CDR3 region has the DNA TGTGCCATCAGTGACGACGGACGGGTTAGTTCCTACAATGAGCAGTTCTTC. Translating it yields CAISDDGRVSSYNEQFF.

CDR3 sequence: CASTPGTKETQYF. CDR3 coding DNA: TGCGCCAGCACCCCCGGGACCAAAGAGACCCAGTACTTC. This sequence joins TRBV5-1 and TRBJ2-5; D may match TRBD1 or TRBD2 (5 bases each). CDR3 size: 13 residues. Germline V gene lookup returns CDR1 SGHRS and CDR2 YFSETQ. V was shortened by 6 bases and J by 3 bases, with 12 bases between the two germline ends.

This clonotype was observed many times. The chain links TRBV12-3 or TRBV12-4 to TRBJ2-3, with a tentative D call TRBD2 (5 bases). This CDR3 is 13 amino acids long. Trimming removed 6 bases at V and 4 bases at J, with 11 bases between. The CDR3 nucleotides read TGTGCCAGCAGGCCGGGAATCTCAGATACGCAGTATTTT. Translation gives CASRPGISDTQYF.

This sequence joins TRBV12-3 or TRBV12-4 and TRBJ2-7; D possibly corresponds to TRBD1 (7 bases). V was clipped by 6 bases and J by 3 bases, with 15 bases between them. The CDR3 totals 14 residues. CDR3 DNA: TGTGCCAGCAGCCGGGCAGGGGGAGGCTACGAGCAGTACTTC. It is translated as CASSRAGGGYEQYF.

This clonotype was seen more than once but under ten times. V usage is TRBV5-4 and J usage is TRBJ2-5; D remains unclear. Germline loops: CDR1 SGHNT, CDR2 YYREEE (reference sequence). This CDR3 comprises 14 residues. V was shortened by 4 bases and J by 2 bases, with 12 bases between the two germline ends. The CDR3 nucleotides are TGTGCCAGCAGCCCGGTGGGTAAACAAGAGACCCAGTACTTC. Its protein is CASSPVGKQETQYF.

This clonotype was counted many times. The genes are TRBV20-1 and TRBJ2-5, with D tentatively TRBD1 (6 bases). The CDR3 contains 13 residues. The V gene lost 6 bases and the J gene lost 4 bases, with 15 bases spanning the gap. CDR1 is DFQATT and CDR2 is SNEGSKA in the germline V gene (reference sequence). The CDR3 here is CSALDSIRETQYF. In nucleotides, the CDR3 is TGCAGTGCCCTGGACAGCATACGAGAGACCCAGTACTTC.

This clonotype was found a few times. This chain joins TRBV10-2 and TRBJ1-3; TRBD1 might be the D (6 bases). Germline V gene lookup returns CDR1 WSHSY and CDR2 SAAADI. The V end was cut by 5 bases, the J end by 0 bases, with 14 bases between. The CDR3 sequence is 16 residues long. The CDR3 coding sequence is TGCGCCAGCAGTTGGACAGTCCGTAGCTCTGGAAACACCATATATTTT. Encoded protein: CASSWTVRSSGNTIYF.

This clonotype has at least ten counts. The V gene is TRBV12-3 or TRBV12-4, the J gene TRBJ1-2, with D unclear. The CDR3 has 14 amino acids. Trimming cost V 0 bases and J 3 bases, with 8 bases left between them. The CDR3 DNA reads TGTGCCAGCAGTTTAGCATGGGGTTACTATGGCTACACCTTC. Amino acids: CASSLAWGYYGYTF.

This clonotype was counted a few times. This chain connects TRBV10-3 to TRBJ2-7; D might be TRBD1 (6 bases). V was cut by 4 bases and J by 0 bases, with 10 bases left in between. CDR1 and CDR2 (germline): ENHRY, SYGVKD. The CDR3 is 14 residues long. CDR3 protein: CAISGTGISYEQYF. The CDR3 region has the DNA TGTGCCATCAGTGGAACAGGGATCTCCTACGAGCAGTACTTC.

The sample holds many counts of this clonotype. The rearrangement uses TRBV10-3 and TRBJ2-2; D is undetermined. The length of the CDR3 is 11 residues. The V end was cut by 6 bases, the J end by 8 bases, with 7 bases between. The germline CDR1 and CDR2 sequences are ENHRY and SYGVKD. The DNA for the CDR3 is TGTGCCATCAGGGTAGAAGGGGAGCTGTTTTTT. Translating gives CAIRVEGELFF.

The V call is TRBV20-1, the J call TRBJ2-7, with 12 bases that match TRBD1. Per the germline V gene, CDR1 is DFQATT and CDR2 is SNEGSKA (reference sequence). The trim removed 4 bases at V and 7 bases at J, leaving 11 bases unmatched. The CDR3 is made up of 15 amino acids. The CDR3 bases are TGCAGTGCTACTTTTCCGGGACAGGGGGCGTGGGAGCAGTACTTC. This encodes CSATFPGQGAWEQYF.

The chain is built from TRBV23-1 and TRBJ2-2, with 7 bases matching TRBD1. TRBV23-1 is identified as an open reading frame with a role that is uncertain. V was pared by 6 bases and J by 4 bases, with 11 bases of the junction left unmatched. CDR3 size: 16 residues. Here the CDR3 DNA reads TGCGCCAGCAGCCAGGGCTGGGCAGGGGGCACCGGGGAGCTGTTTTTT. This sequence encodes CASSQGWAGGTGELFF.